What follows are 18 T cell receptor beta chains derived from one specimen sequenced in a study of cytomegalovirus exposure and HLA in healthy donors (TCRdb year 2017). Libraries came from the immunoSEQ multiplex PCR assay. For the multiplex PCR, a mixture combining 60 forward primers for TCR Vbeta segments and 13 reverse primers for TCR Jbeta segments was used. Held by TCRdb, this immuneACCESS table contains in-frame sequences only and omits some clones. Under half of the omission traces to an unresolved V gene where checked; the cause of the rest is unknown. The sample contains approximately 130,000 clones, approximately 78% of them found a single time. The top ten clones comprise 5.9% of the sample. The sequencing sample was made of PBMCs. Every receptor here comes from a woman in her forties in good health and CMV-seropositive.

This clone was detected only once. The chain combines TRBV28 with TRBJ1-2; D gene uncertain. V shed 7 bases and J shed 0 bases, with 12 bases lying between them. Looked up from germline, CDR1 is MDHEN and CDR2 is SYDVKM. The CDR3 has 14 residues. CDR3 bases: TGTGCCAGCACCTGGGAGGGCTCTAACTATGGCTACACCTTC. It encodes CASTWEGSNYGYTF.

This chain uses TRBV5-4 with TRBJ1-6; TRBD1 is a possible D gene (6 bases). The V end lost 3 bases, the J end lost 7 bases, and 14 bases lay between the germline ends. The CDR3 is made up of 15 amino acids. Germline CDR1 reads SGHNT; CDR2 reads YYREEE (reference sequence). The CDR3 DNA follows: TGTGCCAGCAGCTCGGTGGGGGCTGCGAATTCACCCCTCCACTTT. It yields the protein CASSSVGAANSPLHF.

The chain carries TRBV4-1 and TRBJ2-1; weak D call: TRBD1 (5 bases). V was clipped by 2 bases and J by 5 bases, with 13 bases between them. This CDR3 spans 15 amino acids. Germline CDR1 and CDR2: MGHRA and YSYEKL. The DNA of the CDR3 is TGCGCCAGCAGCCAATCCCCTGACAGAGACAATGAGCAGTTCTTC. As protein: CASSQSPDRDNEQFF.

DNA for the CDR3: TGTGCCAGCAGTGATACGTCGGAGCCCCAGCATTTT. Protein: CASSDTSEPQHF. This sequence joins TRBV2 and TRBJ1-5; D is unclear. The CDR3 length is 12 residues. Trimming shortened V by 3 bases and J by 8 bases, and 8 bases separated the two germline ends. Germline V gene lookup returns CDR1 SNHLY and CDR2 FYNNEI.

J is TRBJ2-7 and V is TRBV7-2; D perhaps matches TRBD2 (5 bases). The CDR3 sequence is 14 residues long. Germline V gene lookup returns CDR1 SGHTA and CDR2 FQGNSA. V gave up 5 bases and J gave up 7 bases, with 18 bases separating them. CDR3 protein: CASSRLAGVGEQYF. The DNA of the CDR3 is TGTGCCAGCAGCCGGCTAGCCGGAGTGGGGGAGCAGTACTTC.

The chain combines TRBV7-6 with TRBJ2-4; 7 positions agree with TRBD2. In germline, CDR1 is SGHVS, CDR2 FNYEAQ. The CDR3 covers 15 residues. Trimming at V came to 5 bases and at J to 4 bases, leaving 8 bases not matched to a gene. CDR3 coding DNA: TGTGCCAGCAGCGCAGCGGGAATGGAGAAAAACATTCAGTACTTC. Encoded protein: CASSAAGMEKNIQYF.

The chain combines TRBV6-1 with TRBJ1-3; no clear D. Germline V lookup: CDR1 MNHNS, CDR2 SASEGT. This CDR3 region has 19 residues. The germline V and J ends were trimmed by 2 bases and 0 bases, with 20 bases remaining between them. The CDR3 DNA reads TGTGCCAGCAGTGAAAACAATATTGACGCAGCGGACTCTGGAAACACCATATATTTT. Residues: CASSENNIDAADSGNTIYF.

This clone came up a few times. The chain employs TRBV6-5 and TRBJ1-1; weak D call: TRBD1 (6 bases). V dropped 7 bases and J dropped 1 base, with 7 bases sitting between them. Germline CDR1 reads MNHEY; CDR2 reads SVGAGI. This CDR3 comprises 12 residues. CDR3 bases: TGTGCCAGCACAGGGGCGAACACTGAAGCTTTCTTT. It translates to CASTGANTEAFF.

This chain uses TRBV18 with TRBJ2-3, with TRBD2 matching over 10 bases. V lost 6 bases to trimming and J lost 7 bases; unmatched junction nucleotides: 13. CDR1 is KGHSH, CDR2 LQKENI, per germline. This CDR3 spans 16 amino acids. The chain's CDR3 is CASSAGTSVHLYTQYF. Written as DNA, the CDR3 is TGTGCCAGCTCGGCCGGGACTAGCGTACACCTCTATACGCAGTATTTT.

The chain combines TRBV2 with TRBJ1-1; TRBD1 is a possible D gene (6 bases). CDR1 is SNHLY and CDR2 is FYNNEI in the germline V gene. Trimming took off 7 bases at V and 5 bases at J, with 17 bases between the two ends. The CDR3 extends over 14 amino acids. The CDR3 bases are TGTGCCAGCAATCCACAGGGAAGGGTTACTGAAGCTTTCTTT. Its protein is CASNPQGRVTEAFF. Together with reference TRBV2 and TRBJ1-1, the CDR3 gives the full variable domain: EPEVTQTPSHQVTQMGQEVILRCVPISNHLYFYWYRQILGQKVEFLVSFYNNEISEKSEIFDDQFSVERPDGSNFTLKIRSTKLEDSAMYFCASNPQGRVTEAFFGQGTRLTVV.

The rearrangement links TRBV29-1 to TRBJ2-3; possible D gene TRBD2, 5 bases. V gave up 7 bases and J gave up 4 bases, with 12 bases separating them. The CDR3 is 12 amino acids. Germline CDR1 is SQVTM and CDR2 is ANQGSEA. The CDR3 DNA is TGCAGCGCGGAGGAGAGACCAGATACGCAGTATTTT. This sequence encodes CSAEERPDTQYF.

The rearrangement joins TRBV30 to TRBJ2-5; a weak D match, TRBD1 (7 bases). The V gene's germline CDR1 is GTSNPN and CDR2 SVGIG (reference sequence). The CDR3 contains 13 residues. The V end was cut by 2 bases, the J end by 5 bases, with 12 bases between. In DNA, the CDR3 is TGTGCCTGGAGTAAGACAGGGAGGGAGACCCAGTACTTC. This codes for CAWSKTGRETQYF.

J is TRBJ2-7 and V is TRBV9; possibly TRBD1 for D (6 bases). The CDR3 runs to 15 residues. V lost 4 bases to trimming and J lost 2 bases, with 16 bases between them. Looked up from germline, CDR1 is SGDLS and CDR2 is YYNGEE. The CDR3 region has the DNA TGTGCCAGCAGCAGATTCGGGACATTCGCCTACGAGCAGTACTTC. The encoded protein is CASSRFGTFAYEQYF.

In this sample, this clone turned up a few times. The chain uses TRBV2 and TRBJ2-6; possibly TRBD2 for D (6 bases). Per the germline V gene, CDR1 is SNHLY and CDR2 is FYNNEI. The CDR3 has 15 residues. The germline V and J ends were trimmed by 6 bases and 2 bases, with 11 bases remaining between them. CDR3 protein: CASRTQRAGANVLTF. CDR3 DNA sequence: TGTGCCAGCAGGACACAGCGGGCTGGGGCCAACGTCCTGACTTTC.

The V gene is TRBV29-1, the J gene TRBJ1-2, with TRBD1 as a possible D gene (6 bases). This CDR3 contains 13 residues. Germline V gene data show CDR1 as SQVTM and CDR2 as ANQGSEA. Trimming stripped 7 bases from V and 8 bases from J, with 20 bases between. The CDR3 DNA is TGCAGCGCTAATCCCGCGGGGGCACGCGGCTACACCTTC. It yields the protein CSANPAGARGYTF.

V is TRBV9 and J is TRBJ2-3; 13 nucleotides line up with TRBD2. The germline V gene encodes CDR1 SGDLS and CDR2 YYNGEE. The CDR3 loop spans 17 amino acids. The V and J ends lost 3 bases and 2 bases, in that order; junction bases with no gene match: 6. In DNA, the CDR3 is TGTGCCAGCAGCGCGCGGACTAGCGGGAGATCCACAGATACGCAGTATTTT. The encoded protein is CASSARTSGRSTDTQYF.

In this sample, this clone turned up once. The chain combines TRBV30 with TRBJ1-2; D possibly corresponds to TRBD1 (5 bases). This CDR3 has 13 amino acids. Germline lookup yields CDR1 GTSNPN and CDR2 SVGIG (reference sequence). Trimming pared 0 bases from V and 4 bases from J, leaving 9 bases between. The CDR3 reads CAWSVQVGYGYTF. The CDR3 DNA reads as TGTGCCTGGAGTGTACAGGTGGGCTATGGCTACACCTTC. The full variable domain, with the rest looked up from reference TRBV30 and TRBJ1-2, is SQTIHQWPATLVQPVGSPLSLECTVEGTSNPNLYWYRQAAGRGLQLLFYSVGIGQISSEVPQNLSASRPQDRQFILSSKKLLLSDSGFYLCAWSVQVGYGYTFGSGTRLTVV.

The V call is TRBV5-1, the J call TRBJ2-6; 9 bases agree with TRBD2. CDR1 is SGHRS and CDR2 is YFSETQ in the germline V gene. Unmatched junction bases numbered 6, after V lost 5 bases and J lost 3 bases. The length of the CDR3 is 16 residues. CDR3 nucleotide sequence: TGCGCCAGCAGACCTAGCGGGGTCGGTGGGGCCAACGTCCTGACTTTC. Encoded protein: CASRPSGVGGANVLTF.